This T cell receptor beta chain is from a study of blood T cell repertoires in COVID-19. As for the study in general: COVID-19 samples from acute and convalescent phases originated in the United States, Italy and Spain. Nucleic acid was either cDNA or gDNA, and it came from T cells, B-cell-depleted T cells, or PBMCs.

Trimming left V 6 bases short and J 3 bases short, with 12 bases between. The CDR3 consists of 14 residues. The germline V gene encodes CDR1 MDHEN and CDR2 SYDVKM. How the authors handled the data: Amplification of reference gene primers provided the estimated nucleated cell counts. Assay used: immunoSEQ multiplex PCR; TCRdb lists only in-frame clones, some missing. V, J and clone size were drawn from that table, and D and trimming were deduced from the DNA. This sample has fewer than 90,000 clones, with roughly 96% found just once. The material sequenced was peripheral blood. J is TRBJ1-5 and V is TRBV28; D gene unclear. The origin of this receptor is a human donor with active COVID-19. The donor label of this sample is uncertain. Here the CDR3 reads CASSQNGLNQPQHF. CDR3 in DNA: TGTGCCAGCAGCCAAAATGGCCTCAATCAGCCCCAGCATTTT.